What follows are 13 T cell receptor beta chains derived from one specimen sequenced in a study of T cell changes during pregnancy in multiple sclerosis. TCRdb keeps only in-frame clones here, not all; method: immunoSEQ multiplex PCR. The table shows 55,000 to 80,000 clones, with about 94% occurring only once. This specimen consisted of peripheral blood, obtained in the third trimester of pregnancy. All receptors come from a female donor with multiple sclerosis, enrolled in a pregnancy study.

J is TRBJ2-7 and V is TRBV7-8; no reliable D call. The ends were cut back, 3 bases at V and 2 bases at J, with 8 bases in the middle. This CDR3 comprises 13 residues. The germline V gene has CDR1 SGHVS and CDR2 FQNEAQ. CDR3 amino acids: CASSLAATYEQYF. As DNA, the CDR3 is TGTGCCAGCAGCTTGGCAGCGACCTACGAGCAGTACTTC.

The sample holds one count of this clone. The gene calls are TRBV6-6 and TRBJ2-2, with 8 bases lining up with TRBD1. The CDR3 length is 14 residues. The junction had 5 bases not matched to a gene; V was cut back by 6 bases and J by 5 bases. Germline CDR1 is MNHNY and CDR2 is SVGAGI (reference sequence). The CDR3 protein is CASRTGDWTGELFF. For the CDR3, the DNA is TGTGCCAGCAGGACAGGGGATTGGACCGGGGAGCTGTTTTTT.

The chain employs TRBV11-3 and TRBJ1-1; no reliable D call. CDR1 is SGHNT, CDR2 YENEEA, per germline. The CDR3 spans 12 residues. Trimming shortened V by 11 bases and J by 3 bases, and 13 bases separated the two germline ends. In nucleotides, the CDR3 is TGTGCCCCCTCGGGAAGGGACACTGAAGCTTTCTTT. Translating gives CAPSGRDTEAFF. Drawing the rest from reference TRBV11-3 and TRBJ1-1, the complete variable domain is EAGVVQSPRYKIIEKKQPVAFWCNPISGHNTLYWYLQNLGQGPELLIRYENEEAVDDSQLPKDRFSAERLKGVDSTLKIQPAELGDSAVYLCAPSGRDTEAFFGQGTRLTVV.

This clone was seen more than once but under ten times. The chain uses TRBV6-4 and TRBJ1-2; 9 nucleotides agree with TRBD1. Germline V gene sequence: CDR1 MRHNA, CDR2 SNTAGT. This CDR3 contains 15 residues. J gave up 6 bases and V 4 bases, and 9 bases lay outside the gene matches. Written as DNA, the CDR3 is TGTGCCAGCAGTGTGGAGGGACAGGGAATCGATGGCTACACCTTC. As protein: CASSVEGQGIDGYTF.

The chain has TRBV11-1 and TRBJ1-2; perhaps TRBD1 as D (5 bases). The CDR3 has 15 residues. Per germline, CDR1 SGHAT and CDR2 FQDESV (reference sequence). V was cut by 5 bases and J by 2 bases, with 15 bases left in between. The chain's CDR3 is CASSTSWGVNYGYTF. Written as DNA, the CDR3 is TGTGCCAGCAGCACATCTTGGGGGGTCAACTATGGCTACACCTTC. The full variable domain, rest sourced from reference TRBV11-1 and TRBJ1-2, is EAEVAQSPRYKITEKSQAVAFWCDPISGHATLYWYRQILGQGPELLVQFQDESVVDDSQLPKDRFSAERLKGVDSTLKIQPAELGDSAMYLCASSTSWGVNYGYTFGSGTRLTVV.

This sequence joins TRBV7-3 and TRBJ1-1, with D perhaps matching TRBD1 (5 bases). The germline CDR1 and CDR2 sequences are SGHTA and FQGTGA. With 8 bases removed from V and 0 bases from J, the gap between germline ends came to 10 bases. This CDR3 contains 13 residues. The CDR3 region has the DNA TGTGCCAGCGGGGCTCAGGTGAACACTGAAGCTTTCTTT. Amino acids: CASGAQVNTEAFF.

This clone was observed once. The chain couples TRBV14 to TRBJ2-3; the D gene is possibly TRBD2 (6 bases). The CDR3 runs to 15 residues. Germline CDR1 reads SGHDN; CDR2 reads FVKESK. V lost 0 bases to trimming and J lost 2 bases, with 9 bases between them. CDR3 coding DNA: TGTGCCAGCAGCCAAGATAGGAGGGACACAGATACGCAGTATTTT. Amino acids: CASSQDRRDTDTQYF. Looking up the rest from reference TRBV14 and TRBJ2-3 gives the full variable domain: EAGVTQFPSHSVIEKGQTVTLRCDPISGHDNLYWYRRVMGKEIKFLLHFVKESKQDESGMPNNRFLAERTGGTYSTLKVQPAELEDSGVYFCASSQDRRDTDTQYFGPGTRLTVL.

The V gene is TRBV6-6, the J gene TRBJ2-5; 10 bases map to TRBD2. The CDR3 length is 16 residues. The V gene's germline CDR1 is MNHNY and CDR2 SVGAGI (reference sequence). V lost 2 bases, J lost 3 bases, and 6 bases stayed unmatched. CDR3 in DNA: TGTGCCAGCAGTTACGAGAGCGGGGGGGGTAAAGAGACCCAGTACTTC. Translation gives CASSYESGGGKETQYF.

The CDR3 nucleotides are TGTGCCAGCAGCCTGACAAGAAACACAGATACGCAGTATTTT. This gives the protein CASSLTRNTDTQYF. The J gene is TRBJ2-3, the V gene TRBV14; D is uncertain. The V and J ends lost 4 bases and 2 bases respectively, with 10 bases between them. CDR1 and CDR2 (germline): SGHDN, FVKESK. The CDR3 contains 14 residues.

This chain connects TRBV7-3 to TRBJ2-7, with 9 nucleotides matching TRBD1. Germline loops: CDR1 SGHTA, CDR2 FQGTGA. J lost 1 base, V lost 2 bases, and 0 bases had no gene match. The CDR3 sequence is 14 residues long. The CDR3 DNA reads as TGTGCCAGCAGCTTAGGGACAGGGTCCTACGAGCAGTACTTC. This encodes CASSLGTGSYEQYF. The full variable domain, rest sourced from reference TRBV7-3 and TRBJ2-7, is GAGVSQTPSNKVTEKGKYVELRCDPISGHTALYWYRQSLGQGPEFLIYFQGTGAADDSGLPNDRFFAVRPEGSVSTLKIQRTERGDSAVYLCASSLGTGSYEQYFGPGTRLTVT.

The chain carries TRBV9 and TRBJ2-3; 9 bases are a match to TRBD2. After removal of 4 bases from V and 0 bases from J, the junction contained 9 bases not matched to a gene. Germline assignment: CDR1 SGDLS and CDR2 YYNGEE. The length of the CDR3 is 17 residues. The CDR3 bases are TGTGCCAGCAGCCAGCGGGGGGCCCCCCCGAGCACAGATACGCAGTATTTT. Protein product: CASSQRGAPPSTDTQYF.

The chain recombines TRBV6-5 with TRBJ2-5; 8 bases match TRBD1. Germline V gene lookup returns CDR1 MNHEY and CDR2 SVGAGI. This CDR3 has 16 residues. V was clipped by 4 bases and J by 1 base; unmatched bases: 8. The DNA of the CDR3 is TGTGCCAGCAGTTTCGGACAGGGCCGGGTCCAAGAGACCCAGTACTTC. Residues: CASSFGQGRVQETQYF.

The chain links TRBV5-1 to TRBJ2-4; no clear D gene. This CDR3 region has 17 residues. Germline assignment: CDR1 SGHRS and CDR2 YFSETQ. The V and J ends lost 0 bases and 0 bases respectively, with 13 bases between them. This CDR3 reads CASSLGQTPLAKNIQYF. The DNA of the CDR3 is TGCGCCAGCAGCTTGGGGCAGACTCCGTTAGCCAAAAACATTCAGTACTTC.